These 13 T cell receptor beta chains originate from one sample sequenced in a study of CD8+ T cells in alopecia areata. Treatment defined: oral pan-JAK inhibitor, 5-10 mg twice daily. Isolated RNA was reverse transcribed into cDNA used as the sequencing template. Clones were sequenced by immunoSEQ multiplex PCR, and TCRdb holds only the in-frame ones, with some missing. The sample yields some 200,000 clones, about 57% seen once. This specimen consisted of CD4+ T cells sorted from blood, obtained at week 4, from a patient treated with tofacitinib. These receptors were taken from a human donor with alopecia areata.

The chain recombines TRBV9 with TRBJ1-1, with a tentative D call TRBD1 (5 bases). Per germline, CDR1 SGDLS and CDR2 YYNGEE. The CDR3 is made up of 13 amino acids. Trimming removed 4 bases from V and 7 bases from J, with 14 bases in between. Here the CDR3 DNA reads TGTGCCAGCAGCTACTCAGGGAAAGGTGAAGCTTTCTTT. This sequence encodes CASSYSGKGEAFF. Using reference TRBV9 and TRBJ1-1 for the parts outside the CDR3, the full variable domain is DSGVTQTPKHLITATGQRVTLRCSPRSGDLSVYWYQQSLDQGLQFLIQYYNGEERAKGNILERFSAQQFPDLHSELNLSSLELGDSALYFCASSYSGKGEAFFGQGTRLTVV.

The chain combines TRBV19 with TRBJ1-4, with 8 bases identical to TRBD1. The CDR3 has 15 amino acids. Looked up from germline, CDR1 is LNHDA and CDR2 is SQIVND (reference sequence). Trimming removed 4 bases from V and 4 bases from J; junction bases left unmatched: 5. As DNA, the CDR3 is TGTGCCAGTAGTACCGGACAGGGAAGTAATGAAAAACTGTTTTTT. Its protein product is CASSTGQGSNEKLFF.

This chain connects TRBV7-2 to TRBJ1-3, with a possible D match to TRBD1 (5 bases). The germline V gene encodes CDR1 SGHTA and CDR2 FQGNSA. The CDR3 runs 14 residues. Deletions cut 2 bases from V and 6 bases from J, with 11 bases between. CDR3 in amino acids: CASSLQGWENTIYF. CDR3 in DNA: TGTGCCAGCAGCTTACAGGGTTGGGAAAACACCATATATTTT.

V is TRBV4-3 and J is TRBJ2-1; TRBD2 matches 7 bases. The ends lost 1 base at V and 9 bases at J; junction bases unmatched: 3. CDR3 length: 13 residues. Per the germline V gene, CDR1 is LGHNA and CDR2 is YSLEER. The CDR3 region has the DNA TGCGCCAGCAGCCAAGGACTAGCCCCTGAGCAGTTCTTC. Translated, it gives CASSQGLAPEQFF.

The CDR3 loop is CASSDDIVHWGTEAFF. The CDR3 DNA sequence: TGTGCCAGCAGTGACGATATAGTACATTGGGGGACTGAAGCTTTCTTT. The chain couples TRBV25-1 to TRBJ1-1; D might be TRBD1 (5 bases). V gave up 3 bases and J gave up 5 bases, with 19 bases separating them. Germline V CDR1 and CDR2: MGHDK, SYGVNS. The CDR3 covers 16 residues.

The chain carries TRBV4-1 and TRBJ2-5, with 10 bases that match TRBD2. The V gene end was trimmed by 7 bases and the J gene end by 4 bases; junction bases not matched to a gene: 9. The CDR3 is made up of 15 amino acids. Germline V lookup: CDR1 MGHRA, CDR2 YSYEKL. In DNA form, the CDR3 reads TGCGCCAGCATAGAGCGGGGGGGCTATGGAGAGACCCAGTACTTC. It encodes CASIERGGYGETQYF.

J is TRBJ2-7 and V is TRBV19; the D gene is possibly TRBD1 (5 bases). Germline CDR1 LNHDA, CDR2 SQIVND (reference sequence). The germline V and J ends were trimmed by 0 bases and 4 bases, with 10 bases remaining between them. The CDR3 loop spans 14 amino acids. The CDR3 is CASSIDRKGYEQYF. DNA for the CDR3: TGTGCCAGTAGTATAGATCGGAAGGGGTACGAGCAGTACTTC. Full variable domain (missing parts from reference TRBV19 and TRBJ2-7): DGGITQSPKYLFRKEGQNVTLSCEQNLNHDAMYWYRQDPGQGLRLIYYSQIVNDFQKGDIAEGYSVSREKKESFPLTVTSAQKNPTAFYLCASSIDRKGYEQYFGPGTRLTVT.

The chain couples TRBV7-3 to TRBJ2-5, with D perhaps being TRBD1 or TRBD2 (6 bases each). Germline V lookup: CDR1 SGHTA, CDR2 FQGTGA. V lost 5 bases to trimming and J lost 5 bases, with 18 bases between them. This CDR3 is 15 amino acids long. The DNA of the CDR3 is TGTGCCAGCAGCCCCGTTGGGGGGCAGGTTGAGACCCAGTACTTC. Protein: CASSPVGGQVETQYF. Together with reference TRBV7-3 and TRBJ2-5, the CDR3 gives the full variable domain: GAGVSQTPSNKVTEKGKYVELRCDPISGHTALYWYRQSLGQGPEFLIYFQGTGAADDSGLPNDRFFAVRPEGSVSTLKIQRTERGDSAVYLCASSPVGGQVETQYFGPGTRLLVL.

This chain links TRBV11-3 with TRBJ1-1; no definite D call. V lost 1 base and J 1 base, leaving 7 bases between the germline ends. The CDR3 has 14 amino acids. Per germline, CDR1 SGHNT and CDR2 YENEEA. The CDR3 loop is CASSLGSGNTEAFF. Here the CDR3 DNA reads TGTGCCAGCAGCTTAGGCTCCGGGAACACTGAAGCTTTCTTT.

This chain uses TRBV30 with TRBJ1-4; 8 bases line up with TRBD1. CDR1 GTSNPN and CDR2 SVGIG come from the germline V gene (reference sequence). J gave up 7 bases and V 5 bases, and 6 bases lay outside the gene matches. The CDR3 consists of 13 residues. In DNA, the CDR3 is TGTGCCTGGGGCGGACAGGGAAGTGAAAAACTGTTTTTT. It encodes CAWGGQGSEKLFF. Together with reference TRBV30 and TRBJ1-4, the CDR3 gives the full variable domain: SQTIHQWPATLVQPVGSPLSLECTVEGTSNPNLYWYRQAAGRGLQLLFYSVGIGQISSEVPQNLSASRPQDRQFILSSKKLLLSDSGFYLCAWGGQGSEKLFFGSGTQLSVL.

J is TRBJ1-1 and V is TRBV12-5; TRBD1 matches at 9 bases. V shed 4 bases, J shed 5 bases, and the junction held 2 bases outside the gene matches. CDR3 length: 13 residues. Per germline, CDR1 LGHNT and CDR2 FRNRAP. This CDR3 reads CASGWGTGTEAFF. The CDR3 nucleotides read TGTGCTAGTGGTTGGGGGACAGGGACTGAAGCTTTCTTT.

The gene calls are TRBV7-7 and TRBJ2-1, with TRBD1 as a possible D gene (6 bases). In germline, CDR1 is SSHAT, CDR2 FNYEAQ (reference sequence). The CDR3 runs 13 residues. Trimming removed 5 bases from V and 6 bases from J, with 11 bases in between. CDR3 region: CASSPGTLNEQFF. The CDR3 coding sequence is TGTGCCAGCAGCCCCGGGACACTCAATGAGCAGTTCTTC.

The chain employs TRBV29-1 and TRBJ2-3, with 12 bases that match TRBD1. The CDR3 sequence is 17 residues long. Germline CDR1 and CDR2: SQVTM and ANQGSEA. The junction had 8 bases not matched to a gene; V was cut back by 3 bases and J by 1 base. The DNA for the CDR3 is TGCAGCGTTGAGGAGGGACAGGGGGCGCTGGGCACAGATACGCAGTATTTT. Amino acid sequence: CSVEEGQGALGTDTQYF.